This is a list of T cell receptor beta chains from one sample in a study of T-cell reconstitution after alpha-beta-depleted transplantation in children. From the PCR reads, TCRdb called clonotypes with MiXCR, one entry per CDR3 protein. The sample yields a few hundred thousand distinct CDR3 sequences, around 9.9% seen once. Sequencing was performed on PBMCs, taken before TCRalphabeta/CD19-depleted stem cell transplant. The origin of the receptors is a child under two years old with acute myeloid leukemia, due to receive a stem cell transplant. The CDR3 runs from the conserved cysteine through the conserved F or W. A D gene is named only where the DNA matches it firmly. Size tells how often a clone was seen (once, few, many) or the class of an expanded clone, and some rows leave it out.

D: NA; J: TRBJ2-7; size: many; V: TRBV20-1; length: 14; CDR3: CSAPTPALPYEQYF; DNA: TGCAGTGCTCCGACTCCCGCGCTTCCCTACGAGCAGTACTTC
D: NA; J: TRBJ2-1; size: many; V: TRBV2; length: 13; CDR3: CASRRPVDNEQFF; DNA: TGTGCCAGCAGGCGCCCCGTAGACAATGAGCAGTTCTTC
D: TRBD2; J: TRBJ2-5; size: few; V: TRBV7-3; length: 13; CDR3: CASSSTSGETQYF; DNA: TGTGCCAGCAGCTCGACTAGCGGAGAGACCCAGTACTTC
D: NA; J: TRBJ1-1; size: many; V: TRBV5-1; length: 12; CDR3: CASSSGHTEAFF; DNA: TGCGCCAGCAGCTCGGGACACACTGAAGCTTTCTTT
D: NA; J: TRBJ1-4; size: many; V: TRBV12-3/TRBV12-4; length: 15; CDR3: CASSSPGVATEKLFF; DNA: TGTGCCAGCAGTTCACCCGGGGTAGCCACCGAAAAACTGTTTTTT
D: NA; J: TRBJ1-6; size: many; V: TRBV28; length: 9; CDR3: CASSPPLHF; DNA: TGTGCCAGCAGTCCACCCCTCCACTTT
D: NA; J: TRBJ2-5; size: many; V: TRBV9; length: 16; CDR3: CASSVGYRGALETQYF; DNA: TGTGCCAGCAGCGTAGGATATCGGGGGGCGTTGGAGACCCAGTACTTC
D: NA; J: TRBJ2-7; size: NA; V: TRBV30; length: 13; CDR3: CAWSEDTSYEQYF; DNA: TGTGCCTGGAGTGAAGACACCTCCTACGAGCAGTACTTC
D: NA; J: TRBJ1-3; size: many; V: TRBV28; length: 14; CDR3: CASRERNSGNTIYF; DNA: TGTGCCAGCAGAGAACGCAACTCTGGAAACACCATATATTTT
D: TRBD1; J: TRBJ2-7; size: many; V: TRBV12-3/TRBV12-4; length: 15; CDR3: CASSLAQGAVYEQYF; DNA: TGTGCCAGCAGTTTAGCGCAGGGGGCTGTCTACGAGCAGTACTTC
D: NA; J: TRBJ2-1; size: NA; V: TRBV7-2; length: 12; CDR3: CASSLAEDGEFF; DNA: TGTGCCAGCAGCTTAGCGGAGGATGGTGAGTTCTTC
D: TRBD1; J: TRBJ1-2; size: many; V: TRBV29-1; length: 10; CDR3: CSVRDRDYTF; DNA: TGCAGCGTTCGGGACAGGGACTACACCTTC
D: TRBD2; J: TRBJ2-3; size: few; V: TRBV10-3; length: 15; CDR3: CAISGNSGGTDTQYF; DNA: TGTGCCATCAGTGGGAATAGCGGGGGCACAGATACGCAGTATTTT
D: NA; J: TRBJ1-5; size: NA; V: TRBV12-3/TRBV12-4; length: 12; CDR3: CASRYGSQPQHF; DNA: TGTGCCAGCCGGTACGGGAGCCAGCCCCAGCATTTT
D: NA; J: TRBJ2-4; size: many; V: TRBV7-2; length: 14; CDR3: CASSLGALGNIQYF; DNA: TGTGCCAGCAGTTTGGGGGCCCTGGGTAACATTCAGTACTTC
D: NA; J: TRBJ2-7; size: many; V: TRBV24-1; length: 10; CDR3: CATRSWEQYF; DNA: TGTGCCACCAGGAGCTGGGAGCAGTACTTC
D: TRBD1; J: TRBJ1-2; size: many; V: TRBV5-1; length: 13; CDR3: CASSGQGWYGYTF; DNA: TGCGCCAGCAGCGGACAGGGGTGGTATGGCTACACCTTC
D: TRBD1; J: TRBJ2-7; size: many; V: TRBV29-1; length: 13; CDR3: CSVVGQGVREQYF; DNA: TGCAGCGTTGTTGGGCAGGGGGTAAGGGAGCAGTACTTC
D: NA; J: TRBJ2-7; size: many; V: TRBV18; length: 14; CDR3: CASSPLTETGEQYF; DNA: TGTGCCAGCTCACCACTAACGGAAACGGGGGAGCAGTACTTC
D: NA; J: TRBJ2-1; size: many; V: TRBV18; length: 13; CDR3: CASSPTPNGEQFF; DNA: TGTGCCAGCTCACCGACCCCTAACGGTGAGCAGTTCTTC
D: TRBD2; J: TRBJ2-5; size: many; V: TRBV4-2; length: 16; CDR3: CASSQLMTGGPETQYF; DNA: TGTGCCAGCAGCCAACTTATGACGGGAGGGCCGGAGACCCAGTACTTC
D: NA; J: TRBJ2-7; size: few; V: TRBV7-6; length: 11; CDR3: CASSLAVKQYF; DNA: TGTGCCAGCAGCTTAGCGGTGAAGCAGTACTTC
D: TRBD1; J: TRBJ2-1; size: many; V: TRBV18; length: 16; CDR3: CASSSAGTGGYNEQFF; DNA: TGTGCCAGCTCTTCCGCCGGGACAGGGGGCTACAATGAGCAGTTCTTC
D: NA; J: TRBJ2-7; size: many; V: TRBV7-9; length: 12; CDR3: CASSFGLYEQYF; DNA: TGTGCCAGCAGCTTTGGACTTTACGAGCAGTACTTC
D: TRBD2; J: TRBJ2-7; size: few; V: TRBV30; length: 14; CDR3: CAWKMMAGAYEQYF; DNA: TGTGCCTGGAAGATGATGGCGGGAGCCTACGAGCAGTACTTC
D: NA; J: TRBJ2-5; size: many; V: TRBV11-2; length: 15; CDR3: CASSLGHREEETQYF; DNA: TGTGCCAGCAGCTTAGGCCACAGGGAGGAAGAGACCCAGTACTTC
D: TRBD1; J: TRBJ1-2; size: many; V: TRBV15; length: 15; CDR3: CATSRGQGDYYGYTF; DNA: TGTGCCACCAGCAGGGGACAGGGGGACTACTATGGCTACACCTTC
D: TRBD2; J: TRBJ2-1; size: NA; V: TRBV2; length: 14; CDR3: CASSYRTSWDEQFF; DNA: TGTGCCAGCAGTTACAGGACTAGCTGGGATGAGCAGTTCTTC
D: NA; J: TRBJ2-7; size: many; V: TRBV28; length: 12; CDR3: CAGGSSSYEQYF; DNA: TGTGCGGGCGGGTCCAGCTCCTACGAGCAGTACTTC
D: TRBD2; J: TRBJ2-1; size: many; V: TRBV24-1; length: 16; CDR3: CATSSDWTSGDNEQFF; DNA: TGTGCCACCAGTTCCGATTGGACTAGCGGGGACAATGAGCAGTTCTTC
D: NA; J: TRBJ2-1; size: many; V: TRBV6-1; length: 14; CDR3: CASSGGQSYNEQFF; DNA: TGTGCCAGCAGCGGGGGGCAATCCTACAATGAGCAGTTCTTC
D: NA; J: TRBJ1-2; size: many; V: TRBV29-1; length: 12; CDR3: CSATPAGKGYTF; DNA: TGCAGCGCCACGCCGGCGGGAAAAGGCTACACCTTC
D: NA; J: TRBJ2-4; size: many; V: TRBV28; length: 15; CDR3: CASTSIPGGENIQYF; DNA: TGTGCCAGCACCTCTATCCCGGGGGGCGAAAACATTCAGTACTTC